A selection of T cell receptor beta chains follows, all from one sample in a study of STAT5B mutations in CD4+ large granular lymphocyte leukemia. Profiling relied on immunoSEQ multiplex PCR, and the TCRdb table lists in-frame clones only, not all of them. The sample has 35,000 or so clones, 70% to 90% seen once. Sequenced: CD4+ T cells from blood buffy coats. Receptor source: a human donor in good health. CDR3s include the opening cysteine and the closing phenylalanine or tryptophan. The order of the fields is J gene, D gene, clone size, V gene, CDR3 DNA, CDR3 protein. D genes are given only for firm matches. Not every row has a clone size; where given, it reads once, few, many or a size class.

j_gene: TRBJ1-2; d_gene: .; abundance: .; v_gene: TRBV4-3; CDR3nt: TGCGCCAGCAGCCAAGCCGACAGCGGGAACTATGGCTACACCTTC; CDR3aa: CASSQADSGNYGYTF
j_gene: TRBJ1-2; d_gene: TRBD1; abundance: few; v_gene: TRBV18; CDR3nt: TGTGCCAGCTCACCCCAGGGGGGCTATGGCTACACCTTC; CDR3aa: CASSPQGGYGYTF
j_gene: TRBJ2-7; d_gene: .; abundance: .; v_gene: TRBV21-1; CDR3nt: TGTGCCAGCATCTCCGGGACAGGGGACAACGAGCAGTACTTC; CDR3aa: CASISGTGDNEQYF
j_gene: TRBJ1-1; d_gene: .; abundance: .; v_gene: TRBV7-9; CDR3nt: TGTGCCAGCAGCTTAGGGTACTTCCACGGAAAGACATTTGAAGCTTTCTTT; CDR3aa: CASSLGYFHGKTFEAFF
j_gene: TRBJ2-7; d_gene: TRBD2; abundance: .; v_gene: TRBV5-1; CDR3nt: TGCGCCAGCAGCCTTGGCCCTAGCGGGACCAACCAGGCCTACGAGCAGTACTTC; CDR3aa: CASSLGPSGTNQAYEQYF
j_gene: TRBJ2-7; d_gene: .; abundance: .; v_gene: TRBV18; CDR3nt: TGTGCCAGCTCAGGGCCCTCCAGGGAGTCCCTAACCTACGAGCAGTACTTC; CDR3aa: CASSGPSRESLTYEQYF
j_gene: TRBJ2-1; d_gene: .; abundance: .; v_gene: TRBV7-9; CDR3nt: TGTGCCAGCAGGGGGCCGGATAGCGGAACAGCCCCTGAGCAGTTCTTC; CDR3aa: CASRGPDSGTAPEQFF
j_gene: TRBJ1-2; d_gene: .; abundance: .; v_gene: TRBV29-1; CDR3nt: TGCAGCGTGGAAGCCTATGGCTACACCTTC; CDR3aa: CSVEAYGYTF
j_gene: TRBJ2-2; d_gene: .; abundance: .; v_gene: TRBV2; CDR3nt: TGTGCCAGCAGAGTACTAGCCCCCGGGGAGCTGTTTTTT; CDR3aa: CASRVLAPGELFF
j_gene: TRBJ2-7; d_gene: .; abundance: once; v_gene: TRBV11-2; CDR3nt: TGTGCCAGCAGCTTAGCCCTATCCAGCTACGAGCAGTACTTC; CDR3aa: CASSLALSSYEQYF
j_gene: TRBJ2-4; d_gene: TRBD2; abundance: .; v_gene: TRBV11-2; CDR3nt: TGTGCCAGCAGCTTGGGGGGGAACATTCAGAACTTC; CDR3aa: CASSLGGNIQNF
j_gene: TRBJ2-6; d_gene: .; abundance: once; v_gene: TRBV2; CDR3nt: TGTGCCCAACTACAGGGCTCTGGGGCCAACGTCCTGACTTTC; CDR3aa: CAQLQGSGANVLTF
j_gene: TRBJ1-1; d_gene: .; abundance: .; v_gene: TRBV28; CDR3nt: TGTGCCAGCAGTACCCCGAGCGAGGGGAACACTGAAGCTTTCTTT; CDR3aa: CASSTPSEGNTEAFF
j_gene: TRBJ2-2; d_gene: TRBD2; abundance: .; v_gene: TRBV7-7; CDR3nt: TGTGCTAGCAGCTTAGAGTCGGGGAGCGGGAGGAGAGGCACCGGGGAGCTGTTTTTT; CDR3aa: CASSLESGSGRRGTGELFF